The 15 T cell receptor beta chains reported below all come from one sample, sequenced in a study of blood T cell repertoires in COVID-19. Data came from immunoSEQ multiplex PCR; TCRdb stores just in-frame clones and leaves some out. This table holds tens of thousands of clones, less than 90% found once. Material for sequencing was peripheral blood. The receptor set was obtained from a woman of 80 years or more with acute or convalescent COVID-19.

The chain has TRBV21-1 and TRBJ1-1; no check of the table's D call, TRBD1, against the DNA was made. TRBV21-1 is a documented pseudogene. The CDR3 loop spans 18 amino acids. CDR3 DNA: TGTGCCAGCAGCCCAGGGGAACGGGACACCCAAGGAGGCACTGAAGCTTTCTTT. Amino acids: CASSPGERDTQGGTEAFF.

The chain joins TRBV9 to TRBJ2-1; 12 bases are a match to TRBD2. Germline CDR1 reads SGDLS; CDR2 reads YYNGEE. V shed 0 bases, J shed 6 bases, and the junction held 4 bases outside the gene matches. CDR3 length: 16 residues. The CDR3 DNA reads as TGTGCCAGCAGCGTAGGCCTAGCGGGGGGGTTCAATGAGCAGTTCTTC. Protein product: CASSVGLAGGFNEQFF.

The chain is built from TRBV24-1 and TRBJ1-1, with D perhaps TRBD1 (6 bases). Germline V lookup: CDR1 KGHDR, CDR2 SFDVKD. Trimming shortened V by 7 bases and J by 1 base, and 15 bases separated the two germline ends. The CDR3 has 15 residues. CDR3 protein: CATSETRDKNTEAFF. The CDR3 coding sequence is TGTGCCACCAGCGAAACCCGGGACAAGAACACTGAAGCTTTCTTT.

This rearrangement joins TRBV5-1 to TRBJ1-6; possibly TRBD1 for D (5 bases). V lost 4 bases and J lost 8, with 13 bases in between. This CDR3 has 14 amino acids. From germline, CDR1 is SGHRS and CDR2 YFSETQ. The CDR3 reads CASSLGRADSPLHF. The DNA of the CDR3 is TGCGCCAGCAGCCTCGGCAGGGCGGATTCACCCCTCCACTTT.

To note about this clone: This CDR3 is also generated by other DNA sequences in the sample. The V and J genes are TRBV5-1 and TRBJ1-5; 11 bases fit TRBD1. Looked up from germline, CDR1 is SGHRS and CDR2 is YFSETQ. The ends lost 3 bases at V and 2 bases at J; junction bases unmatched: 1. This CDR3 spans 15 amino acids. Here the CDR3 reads CASSWGQGGNQPQHF. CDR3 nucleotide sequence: TGCGCCAGCAGCTGGGGACAGGGGGGCAATCAGCCCCAGCATTTT.

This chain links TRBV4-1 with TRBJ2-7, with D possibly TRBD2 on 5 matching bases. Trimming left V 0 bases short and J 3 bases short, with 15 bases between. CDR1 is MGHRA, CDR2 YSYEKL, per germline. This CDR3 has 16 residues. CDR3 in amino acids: CASSQDEGPPIYEQYF. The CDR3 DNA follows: TGCGCCAGCAGCCAAGATGAGGGCCCACCGATCTACGAGCAGTACTTC.

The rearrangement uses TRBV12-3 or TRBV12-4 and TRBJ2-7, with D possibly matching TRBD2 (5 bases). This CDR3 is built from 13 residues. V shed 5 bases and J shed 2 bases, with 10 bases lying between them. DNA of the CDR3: TGTGCCAGCAGTCCCTCCGGGACCTACGAGCAGTACTTC. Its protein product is CASSPSGTYEQYF.

In DNA, the CDR3 is TGTGCCACCAGTGATACAGGGTCCCAAAACACCATATATTTT. This gives the protein CATSDTGSQNTIYF. V is TRBV24-1 and J is TRBJ1-3; D may be TRBD1 (6 bases). This CDR3 comprises 14 residues. The germline V gene encodes CDR1 KGHDR and CDR2 SFDVKD. V lost 3 bases and J lost 6, with 11 bases in between.

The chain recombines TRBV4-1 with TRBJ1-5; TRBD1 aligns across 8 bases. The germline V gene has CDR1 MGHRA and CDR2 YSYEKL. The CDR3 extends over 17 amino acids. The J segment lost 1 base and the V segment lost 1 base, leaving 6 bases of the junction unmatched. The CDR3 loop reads CASSQGTGTRSNQPQHF. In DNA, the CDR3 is TGCGCCAGCAGCCAAGGGACAGGGACTCGGAGCAATCAGCCCCAGCATTTT.

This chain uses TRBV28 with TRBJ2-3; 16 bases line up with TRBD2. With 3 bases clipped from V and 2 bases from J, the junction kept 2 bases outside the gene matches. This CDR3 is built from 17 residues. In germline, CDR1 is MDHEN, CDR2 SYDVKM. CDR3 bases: TGTGCCAGCAGTTTCGGGACTAGCGGGAGGGCCACAGATACGCAGTATTTT. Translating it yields CASSFGTSGRATDTQYF.

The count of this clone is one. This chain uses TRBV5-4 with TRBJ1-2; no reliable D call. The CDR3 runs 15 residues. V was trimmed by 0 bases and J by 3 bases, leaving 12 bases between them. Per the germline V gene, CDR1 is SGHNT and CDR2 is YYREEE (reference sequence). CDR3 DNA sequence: TGTGCCAGCAGCTTGGAAACAGATAACTACTATGGCTACACCTTC. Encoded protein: CASSLETDNYYGYTF. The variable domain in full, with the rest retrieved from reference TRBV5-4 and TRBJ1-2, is ETGVTQSPTHLIKTRGQQVTLRCSSQSGHNTVSWYQQALGQGPQFIFQYYREEENGRGNFPPRFSGLQFPNYSSELNVNALELDDSALYLCASSLETDNYYGYTFGSGTRLTVV.

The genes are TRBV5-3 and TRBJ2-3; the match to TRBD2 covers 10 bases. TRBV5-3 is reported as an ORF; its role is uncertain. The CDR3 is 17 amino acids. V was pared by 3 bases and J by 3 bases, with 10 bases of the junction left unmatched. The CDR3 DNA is TGTGCCAGAAGCTGGCGGATTAGCGGGGGGCAAACAGATACGCAGTATTTT. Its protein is CARSWRISGGQTDTQYF.

The CDR3 DNA reads TGCAGCGCCTCCGGGACAGGTTACAATGAGCAGTTCTTC. This encodes CSASGTGYNEQFF. This chain connects TRBV29-1 to TRBJ2-1; 8 bases are shared with TRBD1. There are 13 residues in the CDR3. The ends lost 7 bases at V and 4 bases at J; junction bases unmatched: 6. CDR1 and CDR2 (germline): SQVTM, ANQGSEA.

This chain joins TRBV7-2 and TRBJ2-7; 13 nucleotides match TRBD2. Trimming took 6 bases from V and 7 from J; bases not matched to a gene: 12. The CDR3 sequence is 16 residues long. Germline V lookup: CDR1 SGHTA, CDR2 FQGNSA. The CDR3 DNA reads TGTGCCAGCAGACCCACACTAGCGGGGGGGCCTAATGAGCAGTACTTC. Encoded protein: CASRPTLAGGPNEQYF.

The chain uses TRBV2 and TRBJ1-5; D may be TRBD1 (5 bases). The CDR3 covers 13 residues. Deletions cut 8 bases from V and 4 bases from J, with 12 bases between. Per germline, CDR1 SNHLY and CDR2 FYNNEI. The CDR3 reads CASHGAPNQPQHF. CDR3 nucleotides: TGTGCCAGCCATGGGGCCCCTAATCAGCCCCAGCATTTT.